This is a list of T cell receptor beta chains from one sample in a study of CD8 T cells in Susac syndrome. TCRdb re-called the immunoSEQ multiplex PCR reads with MiXCR, one entry per CDR3 protein. The data contain fewer than 250,000 distinct CDR3 sequences, 90% to 95% of them singletons. Material for sequencing was CD4+ T cells from PBMCs. The source of these receptors is a human donor in good health. The CDR3 runs from the conserved cysteine through the conserved F or W. The D gene is left open where the match is weak. Clone sizes are given selectively: once, few, many, or a class where the clone is expanded.

abundance,d_gene,v_gene,j_gene,len,CDR3aa,CDR3nt
.,.,TRBV29-1,TRBJ1-1,15,CSVREGGPRNTEAFF,TGCAGCGTTCGGGAGGGTGGGCCGAGGAACACTGAAGCTTTCTTT
.,.,TRBV2,TRBJ1-4,13,CASSVQLNEKLFF,TGTGCCAGCTCGGTCCAACTTAATGAAAAACTGTTTTTT
.,TRBD1,TRBV6-2/TRBV6-3,TRBJ1-5,14,CASRRQGITQPQHF,TGTGCCAGCAGGAGACAGGGGATCACTCAGCCCCAGCATTTT
.,.,TRBV6-1,TRBJ2-2,17,CASSLNLNRVNTGELFF,TGTGCCAGCAGTCTAAATCTCAACAGGGTTAACACCGGGGAGCTGTTTTTT
.,.,TRBV3-1,TRBJ1-1,14,CASSQTTSNTEAFF,TGTGCCAGCAGCCAAACGACATCCAACACTGAAGCTTTCTTT
.,TRBD1,TRBV6-5,TRBJ2-1,15,CASRSGTVAYNEQFF,TGTGCCAGCAGATCCGGGACAGTCGCCTACAATGAGCAGTTCTTC
once,.,TRBV5-1,TRBJ2-1,18,CASSLGRPSALAYNEQFF,TGCGCCAGCAGCTTGGGACGCCCCTCAGCTCTAGCCTACAATGAGCAGTTCTTC
.,.,TRBV28,TRBJ2-6,14,CASRDRSGANVLTF,TGTGCCAGCAGGGACAGATCAGGGGCCAACGTCCTGACTTTC
.,.,TRBV5-1,TRBJ1-1,15,CASSPYQGPNTEAFF,TGCGCCAGCAGCCCCTACCAGGGACCTAACACTGAAGCTTTCTTT
.,.,TRBV3-1,TRBJ1-6,16,CASSVGPLSYNSPLHF,TGTGCCAGCAGTGTCGGACCGCTCTCCTATAATTCACCCCTCCACTTT
once,TRBD2,TRBV2,TRBJ2-2,16,CASSRPGTIYTGELFF,TGTGCCAGCAGCCGGCCGGGGACTATCTACACCGGGGAGCTGTTTTTT
.,.,TRBV30,TRBJ1-1,13,CAWRPSMNTEAFF,TGTGCCTGGAGGCCATCTATGAACACTGAAGCTTTCTTT
once,.,TRBV20-1,TRBJ2-1,15,CSARDQSAAYNEQFF,TGCAGTGCTAGAGATCAGAGCGCGGCCTACAATGAGCAGTTCTTC
.,.,TRBV28,TRBJ1-5,14,CASAGQGIDQPQHF,TGTGCCAGCGCGGGGCAAGGGATCGATCAGCCCCAGCATTTT
once,.,TRBV29-1,TRBJ1-1,13,CSVVTGAWTEAFF,TGCAGCGTTGTTACGGGGGCATGGACTGAAGCTTTCTTT
.,.,TRBV7-8,TRBJ1-2,16,CASSPRGGRVPYGYTF,TGTGCCAGCAGCCCGAGGGGCGGCAGGGTACCCTATGGCTACACCTTC
.,TRBD1,TRBV19,TRBJ2-1,16,CASSIQSGTGLGGQFF,TGTGCCAGTAGTATTCAATCCGGGACAGGGTTGGGAGGGCAGTTCTTC
.,.,TRBV3-1,TRBJ1-6,13,CASSHRRNSPLHF,TGTGCCAGCAGCCATCGACGGAATTCACCCCTCCACTTT
.,TRBD2,TRBV7-3,TRBJ2-1,15,CASSLRASGANEQFF,TGTGCCAGCAGCTTAAGGGCTAGCGGGGCGAATGAGCAGTTCTTC
.,TRBD1,TRBV28,TRBJ1-5,16,CASSLIGQVLNQPQHF,TGTGCCAGCAGTTTAATAGGACAGGTTCTGAATCAGCCCCAGCATTTT
.,TRBD1,TRBV29-1,TRBJ1-4,15,CSVRGTGGSGEKLFF,TGCAGCGTCAGAGGGACAGGGGGCTCAGGGGAAAAACTGTTTTTT
.,.,TRBV7-2,TRBJ2-7,13,CASRRDLAYEQYF,TGTGCCAGCAGGAGGGACTTAGCCTACGAGCAGTACTTC
.,.,TRBV16,TRBJ1-1,15,CASSQPTVINTEAFF,TGTGCCAGCAGCCAACCGACAGTTATCAACACTGAAGCTTTCTTT
.,.,TRBV6-6,TRBJ1-1,11,CASSSSSPAFF,TGTGCCAGCAGTTCATCCAGTCCTGCTTTCTTT
.,.,TRBV30,TRBJ1-5,13,CAWSQRGDQPQHF,TGTGCCTGGAGTCAAAGGGGGGATCAGCCCCAGCATTTT
.,TRBD1,TRBV2,TRBJ2-2,16,CASSAILGQGAGELFF,TGTGCCAGCAGTGCAATCCTAGGACAGGGAGCCGGGGAGCTGTTTTTT
once,.,TRBV6-1,TRBJ1-3,14,CASSQGSAGNTIYF,TGTGCCAGCAGTCAGGGATCCGCTGGAAACACCATATATTTT
.,.,TRBV10-3,TRBJ2-1,13,CAISEADRGWQFF,TGTGCCATCAGTGAGGCCGACCGGGGCTGGCAGTTCTTC
once,TRBD1,TRBV2,TRBJ1-5,15,CASRGDRLGNQPQHF,TGTGCCAGCAGAGGGGACAGGCTAGGGAATCAGCCCCAGCATTTT
.,.,TRBV29-1,TRBJ1-2,12,CSVGGKGDGYTF,TGCAGCGTTGGAGGGAAAGGGGATGGCTACACCTTC
.,TRBD1,TRBV18,TRBJ2-6,16,CASSPTGSSGANVLTF,TGTGCCAGCTCACCGACAGGGAGCTCTGGGGCCAACGTCCTGACTTTC
.,.,TRBV2,TRBJ2-6,18,CASSEIGRPTLGANVLTF,TGTGCCAGCAGTGAAATCGGACGGCCCACTCTGGGGGCCAACGTCCTGACTTTC
.,.,TRBV5-1,TRBJ2-1,15,CASRAEGSSYNEQFF,TGCGCCAGCAGGGCTGAGGGCAGCTCCTACAATGAGCAGTTCTTC
.,.,TRBV20-1,TRBJ2-7,12,CSAIAVGYEQYF,TGCAGTGCTATAGCGGTGGGCTACGAGCAGTACTTC
.,.,TRBV29-1,TRBJ2-7,14,CSVDLGRGFYEQYF,TGCAGCGTTGATCTCGGACGTGGGTTCTACGAGCAGTACTTC
.,.,TRBV20-1,TRBJ2-1,13,CSARGKGYNEQFF,TGCAGTGCTAGAGGGAAGGGTTACAATGAGCAGTTCTTC
once,TRBD1,TRBV2,TRBJ1-6,15,CASTRQGSYNSPLHF,TGTGCCAGCACTAGACAGGGGTCCTATAATTCACCCCTCCACTTT
once,.,TRBV28,TRBJ1-2,12,CASSFAGGLDTF,TGTGCCAGCAGTTTCGCAGGCGGTCTTGACACCTTC
.,.,TRBV12-3/TRBV12-4,TRBJ1-1,15,CASSFSAKGRTEAFF,TGTGCCAGCAGTTTTAGTGCTAAGGGAAGGACTGAAGCTTTCTTT
.,.,TRBV7-9,TRBJ1-2,14,CASSPVNFNYGYTF,TGTGCCAGCAGCCCTGTAAACTTTAACTATGGCTACACCTTC
.,.,TRBV4-2,TRBJ1-2,15,CASSQIGGSTYGYTF,TGTGCCAGCAGCCAAATAGGGGGGTCAACTTATGGCTACACCTTC
.,.,TRBV20-1,TRBJ1-4,16,CSASVGWTATNEKLFF,TGCAGTGCTAGTGTCGGTTGGACGGCAACTAATGAAAAACTGTTTTTT
.,.,TRBV7-9,TRBJ2-5,11,CASSPRESQYF,TGTGCCAGCAGCCCAAGAGAATCCCAGTACTTC
few,.,TRBV5-1,TRBJ2-7,13,CASSLSLAYEQYF,TGCGCCAGCAGCTTGAGCCTGGCCTACGAGCAGTACTTC
.,.,TRBV30,TRBJ2-6,13,CASSGALANVLTF,TGTGCCTCCTCAGGAGCGTTGGCCAACGTCCTGACTTTC
.,.,TRBV19,TRBJ1-6,16,CASSIGTKGRGSPLHF,TGTGCCAGTAGTATAGGAACGAAGGGGCGGGGATCACCCCTCCACTTT
.,.,TRBV13,TRBJ1-2,14,CASSLALGNYGYTF,TGTGCCAGCAGCTTAGCTTTGGGGAACTATGGCTACACCTTC
.,.,TRBV4-1,TRBJ2-3,16,CASSQHLDSRTDTQYF,TGCGCCAGCAGCCAACACCTGGACTCCCGCACAGATACGCAGTATTTT
.,.,TRBV15,TRBJ2-3,14,CATSRGTAPDTQYF,TGTGCCACCAGCAGAGGGACAGCCCCAGATACGCAGTATTTT